This T cell receptor (beta chain) was found in a study of response to subunit inactivated influenza vaccine (dated 2018 in TCRdb). General notes on the study: Deep quantitative T cell receptor repertoire profiling was used in the study to track responses to a trivalent subunit inactivated influenza vaccine. Here is what the overall study found, with its caveats: The authors proposed that each seasonal influenza vaccination may bring in only a limited number of new T cells.

Looking up the germline V gene yields CDR1 SGHVS and CDR2 FNYEAQ. The trim is 0 bases for V and 4 bases for J, with a gap of 15 bases between the germline ends. The CDR3 has 16 amino acids, counting the end cysteine and phenylalanine. Of the read, only the CDR3 DNA is kept; its 48 bases are in frame from base 1. As for this clonotype: This receptor's antigen is unknown. No base-level quality is on record; no much larger clone is a single base apart.

Reading the label with the study, this specimen's time point is: approximately 45 days after influenza vaccine administration. The protocol used for the library was RT-PCR. Instrument used: Illumina HiSeq 2500. TCRdb cleaned the public reads at Q25 with fastp, built clones with MiXCR and kept in-frame beta chains. One record per CDR3 amino acid sequence lists the most common genes and DNA. This sample has some 500,000 distinct CDR3 sequences in its table, and approximately 13% of those were observed once. Of the sample, around 13% falls within the top ten clones. The sequences come from PBMCs from blood, collected roughly 46 days after vaccination. The V and J segments used are TRBV7-6 and TRBJ2-5; a tentative D call is TRBD2 (5 bases match). This receptor was obtained from a man aged 45-65 years who received an inactivated influenza vaccine. Donor details come from another sample of the same person, matched by shared clones. CDR3 region: CASSLAPRALGETQYF. The DNA is as follows: TGTGCCAGCAGCTTAGCGCCGAGGGCGTTAGGAGAGACCCAGTACTTC.